There are many counts of the clone carrying this TCR beta chain. These data originate in a study of neurological immune-mediated disorders. Using its own MiXCR run on the 5' RACE reads, TCRdb lists one record per CDR3 protein. The sample records 20,000 or so distinct CDR3 sequences, around 7.6% being singletons. Germline V gene data show CDR1 as SEHNR and CDR2 as FQNEAQ (reference sequence). The CDR3 sequence is 13 residues long. Trimming left V 1 base short and J 10 bases short, with 11 bases between. Sample: CD8+ T cells from blood. The V gene is TRBV7-9, the J gene TRBJ2-1; D uncertain. This TCR came from a woman aged 25 to 39 with HTLV-1-associated myelopathy (HAM/TSP). CDR3 bases: TGTGCCAGCAGCTTAGATCCCCCGCAAGAGCAGTTCTTC. Its translation is CASSLDPPQEQFF.